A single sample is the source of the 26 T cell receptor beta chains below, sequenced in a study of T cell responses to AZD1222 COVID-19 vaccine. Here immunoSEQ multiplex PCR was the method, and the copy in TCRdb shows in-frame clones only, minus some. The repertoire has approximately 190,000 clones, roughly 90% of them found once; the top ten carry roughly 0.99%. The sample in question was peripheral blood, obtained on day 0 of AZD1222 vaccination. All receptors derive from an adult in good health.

CDR3 DNA sequence: TGTGCCAGCAGCTTAGTGGGGGGTTTAATCTGGGAGCAGTACTTC. Translation: CASSLVGGLIWEQYF. The chain joins TRBV11-2 to TRBJ2-7; the D gene is possibly TRBD2 (6 bases). CDR1 and CDR2 from the germline V gene are SGHAT and FQNNGV. V was pared by 1 base and J by 7 bases, with 17 bases between. The CDR3 consists of 15 residues.

Here the CDR3 DNA reads TGTGCCAGCAGCTTCGGAGCGGGGGCCTACACAGATACGCAGTATTTT. It translates to CASSFGAGAYTDTQYF. The chain joins TRBV11-1 to TRBJ2-3; 8 bases line up with TRBD2. Germline lookup yields CDR1 SGHAT and CDR2 FQDESV (reference sequence). The length of the CDR3 is 16 residues. Germline trimming cut 3 bases from V and 2 bases from J; bases unmatched to any gene: 7.

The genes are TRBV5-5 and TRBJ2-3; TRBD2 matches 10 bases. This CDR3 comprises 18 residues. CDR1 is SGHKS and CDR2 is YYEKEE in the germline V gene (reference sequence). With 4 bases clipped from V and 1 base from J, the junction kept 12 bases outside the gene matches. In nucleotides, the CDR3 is TGTGCCAGCAGCAAGGACTTTCTAGCGGGAGAGGGCACAGATACGCAGTATTTT. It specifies CASSKDFLAGEGTDTQYF.

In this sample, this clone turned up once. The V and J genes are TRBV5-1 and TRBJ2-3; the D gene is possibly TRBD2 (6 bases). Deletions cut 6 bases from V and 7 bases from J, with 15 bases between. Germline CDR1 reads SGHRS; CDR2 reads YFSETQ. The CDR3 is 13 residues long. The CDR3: CASTHTGGNTQYF. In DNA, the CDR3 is TGCGCCAGCACCCACACGGGCGGGAATACGCAGTATTTT.

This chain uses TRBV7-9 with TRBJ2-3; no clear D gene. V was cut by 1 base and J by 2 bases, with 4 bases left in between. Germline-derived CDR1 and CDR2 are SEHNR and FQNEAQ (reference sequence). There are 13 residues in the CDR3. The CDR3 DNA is TGTGCCAGCAGCTTAGTTTCCACAGATACGCAGTATTTT. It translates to CASSLVSTDTQYF. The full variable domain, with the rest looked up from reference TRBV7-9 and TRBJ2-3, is DTGVSQNPRHKITKRGQNVTFRCDPISEHNRLYWYRQTLGQGPEFLTYFQNEAQLEKSRLLSDRFSAERPKGSFSTLEIQRTEQGDSAMYLCASSLVSTDTQYFGPGTRLTVL.

The CDR3 nucleotides are TGTGCCAGCAGCTTCGACTACGAGCAGTACTTC. Translated: CASSFDYEQYF. The chain recombines TRBV7-8 with TRBJ2-7; no clear D gene. Germline V gives CDR1 SGHVS, CDR2 FQNEAQ. Trimming shortened V by 3 bases and J by 3 bases, and 3 bases separated the two germline ends. The CDR3 contains 11 residues.

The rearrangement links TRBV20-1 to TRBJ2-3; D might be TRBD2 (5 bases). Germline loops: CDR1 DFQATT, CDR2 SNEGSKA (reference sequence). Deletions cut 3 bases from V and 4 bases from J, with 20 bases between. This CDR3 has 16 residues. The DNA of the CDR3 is TGCAGTGCTAGTCTTCCCTCTGGCGTGCGGGCAGATACGCAGTATTTT. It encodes CSASLPSGVRADTQYF.

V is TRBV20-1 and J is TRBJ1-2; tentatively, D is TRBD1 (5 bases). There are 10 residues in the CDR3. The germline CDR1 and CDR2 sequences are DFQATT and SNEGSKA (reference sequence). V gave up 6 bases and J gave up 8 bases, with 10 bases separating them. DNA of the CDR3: TGCAGTGCCCTCAGGGACGGCTACACCTTC. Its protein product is CSALRDGYTF.

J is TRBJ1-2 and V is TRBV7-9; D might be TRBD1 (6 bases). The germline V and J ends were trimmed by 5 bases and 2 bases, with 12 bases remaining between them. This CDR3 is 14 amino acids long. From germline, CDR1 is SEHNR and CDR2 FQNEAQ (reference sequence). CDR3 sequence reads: CASSPTGPNYGYTF. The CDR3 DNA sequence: TGTGCCAGCAGCCCCACAGGGCCCAACTATGGCTACACCTTC.

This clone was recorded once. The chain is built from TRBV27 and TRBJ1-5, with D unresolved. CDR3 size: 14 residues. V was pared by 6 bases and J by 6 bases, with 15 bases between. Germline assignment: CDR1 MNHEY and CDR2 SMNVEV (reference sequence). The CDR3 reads CASSPGRQSQPQHF. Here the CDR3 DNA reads TGTGCCAGCAGCCCCGGAAGGCAAAGTCAGCCCCAGCATTTT.

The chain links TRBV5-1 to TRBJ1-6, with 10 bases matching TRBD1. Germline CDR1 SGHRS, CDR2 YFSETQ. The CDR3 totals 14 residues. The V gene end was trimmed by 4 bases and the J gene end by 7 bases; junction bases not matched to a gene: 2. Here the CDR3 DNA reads TGCGCCAGCAGCCCGGACAGGGGGAATTCACCCCTCCACTTT. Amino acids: CASSPDRGNSPLHF.

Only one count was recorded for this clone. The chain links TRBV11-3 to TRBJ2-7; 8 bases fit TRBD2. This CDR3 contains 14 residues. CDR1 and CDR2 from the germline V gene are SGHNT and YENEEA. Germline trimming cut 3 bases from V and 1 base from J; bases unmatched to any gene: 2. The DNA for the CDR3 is TGTGCCAGCAGCTTCGGGGGGGGATCCTACGAGCAGTACTTC. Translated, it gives CASSFGGGSYEQYF.

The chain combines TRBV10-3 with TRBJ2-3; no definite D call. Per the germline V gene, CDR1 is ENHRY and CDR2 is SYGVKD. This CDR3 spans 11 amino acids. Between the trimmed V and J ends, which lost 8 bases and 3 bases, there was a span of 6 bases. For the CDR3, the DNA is TGTGCCATCTCCGGGACAGATACGCAGTATTTT. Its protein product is CAISGTDTQYF.

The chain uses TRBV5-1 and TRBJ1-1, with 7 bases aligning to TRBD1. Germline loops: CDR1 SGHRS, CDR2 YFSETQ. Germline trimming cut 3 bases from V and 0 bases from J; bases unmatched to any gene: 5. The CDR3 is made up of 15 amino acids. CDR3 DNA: TGCGCCAGCAGCTGGGGGACAGTCGTGAACACTGAAGCTTTCTTT. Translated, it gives CASSWGTVVNTEAFF.

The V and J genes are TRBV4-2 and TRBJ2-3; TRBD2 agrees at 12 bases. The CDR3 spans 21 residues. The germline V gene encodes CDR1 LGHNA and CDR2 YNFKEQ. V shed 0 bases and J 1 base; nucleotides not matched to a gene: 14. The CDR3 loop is CASSQDQGLAGGSRGTDTQYF. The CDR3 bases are TGTGCCAGCAGCCAAGATCAGGGCCTAGCGGGGGGGTCTCGCGGCACAGATACGCAGTATTTT.

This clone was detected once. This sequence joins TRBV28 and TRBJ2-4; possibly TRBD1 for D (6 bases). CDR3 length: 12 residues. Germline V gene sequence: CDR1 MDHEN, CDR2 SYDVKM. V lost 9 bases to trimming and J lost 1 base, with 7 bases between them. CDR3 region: CASRGAKNIQYF. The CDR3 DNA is TGTGCCAGTAGGGGGGCCAAAAACATTCAGTACTTC.

In nucleotides, the CDR3 is TGTGCCAGCAGCTACCCGAGGGAGGGAGGCTACGAGCAGTACTTC. This codes for CASSYPREGGYEQYF. The rearrangement joins TRBV28 to TRBJ2-7, with 7 nucleotides matching TRBD2. CDR3 length equals 15 residues. Losses at the gene ends were 6 bases for V and 3 bases for J; bases not matched to a gene: 11. Germline V gives CDR1 MDHEN, CDR2 SYDVKM.

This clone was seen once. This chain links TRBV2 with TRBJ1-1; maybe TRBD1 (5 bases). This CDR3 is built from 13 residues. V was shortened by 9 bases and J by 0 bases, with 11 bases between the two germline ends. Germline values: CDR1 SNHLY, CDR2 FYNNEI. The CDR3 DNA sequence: TGTGCCAGGGACAAGCGAATGAACACTGAAGCTTTCTTT. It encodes CARDKRMNTEAFF.

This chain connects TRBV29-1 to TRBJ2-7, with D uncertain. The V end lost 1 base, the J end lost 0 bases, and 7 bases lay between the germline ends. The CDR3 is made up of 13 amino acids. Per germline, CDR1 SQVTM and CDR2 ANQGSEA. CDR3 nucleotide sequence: TGCAGCGTTGAAGTGGAGTCCTCCTACGAGCAGTACTTC. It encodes CSVEVESSYEQYF.

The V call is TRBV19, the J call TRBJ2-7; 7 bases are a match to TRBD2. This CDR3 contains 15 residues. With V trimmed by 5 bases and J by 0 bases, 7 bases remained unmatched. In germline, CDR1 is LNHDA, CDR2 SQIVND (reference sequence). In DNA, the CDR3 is TGTGCCAGTAGTTGGACTAGTGCAAGCTCCTACGAGCAGTACTTC. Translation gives CASSWTSASSYEQYF.

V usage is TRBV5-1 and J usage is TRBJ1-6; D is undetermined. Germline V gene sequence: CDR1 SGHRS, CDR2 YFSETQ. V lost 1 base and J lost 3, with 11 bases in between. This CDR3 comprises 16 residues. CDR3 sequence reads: CASSLIGGSYNSPLHF. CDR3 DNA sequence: TGCGCCAGCAGCTTGATCGGCGGTAGCTATAATTCACCCCTCCACTTT.

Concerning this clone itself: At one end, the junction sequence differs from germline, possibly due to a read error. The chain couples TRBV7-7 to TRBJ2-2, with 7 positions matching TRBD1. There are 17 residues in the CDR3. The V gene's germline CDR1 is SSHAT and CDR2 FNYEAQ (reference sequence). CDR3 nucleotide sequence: TGTGCTAGCAGCCCGGGGTGGGGGACAGAAAACACCGGGGAGCTGTTTTTT. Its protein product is CASSPGWGTENTGELFF.

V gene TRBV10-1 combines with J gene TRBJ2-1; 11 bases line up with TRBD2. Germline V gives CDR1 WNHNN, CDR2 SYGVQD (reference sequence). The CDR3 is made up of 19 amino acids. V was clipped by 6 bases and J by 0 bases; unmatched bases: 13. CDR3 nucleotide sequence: TGCGCCAGCAGCCCCCGGGCTAGCGGGGGGCTTAGCTCCTACAATGAGCAGTTCTTC. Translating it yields CASSPRASGGLSSYNEQFF.

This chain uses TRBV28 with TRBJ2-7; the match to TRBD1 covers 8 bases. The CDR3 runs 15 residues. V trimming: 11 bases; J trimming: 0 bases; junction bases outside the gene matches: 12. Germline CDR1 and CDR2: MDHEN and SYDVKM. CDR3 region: CAPRRGQGYSYEQYF. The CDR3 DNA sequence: TGTGCCCCGCGGAGAGGACAGGGATACTCCTACGAGCAGTACTTC.

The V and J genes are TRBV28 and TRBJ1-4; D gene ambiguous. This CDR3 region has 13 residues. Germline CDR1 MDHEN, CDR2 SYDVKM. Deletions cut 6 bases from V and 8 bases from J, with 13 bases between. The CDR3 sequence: CASSHSRREKLFF. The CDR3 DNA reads TGTGCCAGCAGCCATTCTCGAAGAGAAAAACTGTTTTTT.

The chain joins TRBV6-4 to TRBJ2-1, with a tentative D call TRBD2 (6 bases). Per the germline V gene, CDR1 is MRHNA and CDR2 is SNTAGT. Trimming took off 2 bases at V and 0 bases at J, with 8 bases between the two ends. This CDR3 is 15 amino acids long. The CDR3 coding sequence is TGTGCCAGCAGTGACGGGGGGAGCTCCTACAATGAGCAGTTCTTC. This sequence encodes CASSDGGSSYNEQFF.